The rows below give T cell receptor beta chains drawn from one sample of a study of blood T cell repertoires in COVID-19. Some clones are missing from TCRdb's copy, which holds only in-frame ones; the method was immunoSEQ multiplex PCR. The sample lists about 260,000 clones, 86% occurring once. Sequencing used peripheral blood. The receptors stem from a man aged 25-45 years with active or convalescent COVID-19. Both conserved end residues are part of each CDR3. Each record gives: J gene, D gene, V gene, CDR3 protein. D genes are given only for firm matches.

j_call: TRBJ1-5
d_call: -
v_call: TRBV5-4
cdr3_aa: CASSQAGVNQPQHF

j_call: TRBJ2-2
d_call: -
v_call: TRBV11-3
cdr3_aa: CASSPRNTGELFF

j_call: TRBJ2-7
d_call: TRBD1
v_call: TRBV7-8
cdr3_aa: CASSSGTGEGEQYF

j_call: TRBJ1-5
d_call: -
v_call: TRBV5-8
cdr3_aa: CASSSLKGQPQHF

j_call: TRBJ1-5
d_call: -
v_call: TRBV7-2
cdr3_aa: CASSPRGGHQPQHF

j_call: TRBJ2-3
d_call: -
v_call: TRBV5-5
cdr3_aa: CASSLGVGGTDTQYF

j_call: TRBJ2-6
d_call: -
v_call: TRBV5-5
cdr3_aa: CATEEGMTSGANVLTF

j_call: TRBJ1-2
d_call: TRBD1
v_call: TRBV7-9
cdr3_aa: CASSPTRSRGHGYTF

j_call: TRBJ1-2
d_call: -
v_call: TRBV14
cdr3_aa: CASSHTNGYTF

j_call: TRBJ2-7
d_call: TRBD1
v_call: TRBV5-1
cdr3_aa: CASHSQGAEQYF

j_call: TRBJ1-2
d_call: -
v_call: TRBV5-1
cdr3_aa: CASSLDGGLEGYTF

j_call: TRBJ1-2
d_call: TRBD1
v_call: TRBV27
cdr3_aa: CASSLSPTGGSNYGYTF

j_call: TRBJ2-2
d_call: TRBD2
v_call: TRBV5-4
cdr3_aa: CASSAVAGGPGELFF

j_call: TRBJ1-5
d_call: -
v_call: TRBV27
cdr3_aa: CASSYEGGQPQHF

j_call: TRBJ1-2
d_call: TRBD1
v_call: TRBV4-2
cdr3_aa: CASSQEGGTDYGYTF

j_call: TRBJ2-2
d_call: TRBD1
v_call: TRBV7-2
cdr3_aa: CASSRDRADTGELFF

j_call: TRBJ2-7
d_call: -
v_call: TRBV7-9
cdr3_aa: CASSLGLGNRILGEQYF

j_call: TRBJ1-2
d_call: -
v_call: TRBV23-1
cdr3_aa: CASSQFCQAWNYGYTF

j_call: TRBJ1-2
d_call: -
v_call: TRBV7-9
cdr3_aa: CASSYAEENYGYTF

j_call: TRBJ1-4
d_call: TRBD1
v_call: TRBV19
cdr3_aa: CASSIIPGQSNEKLFF

j_call: TRBJ1-1
d_call: -
v_call: TRBV6-1
cdr3_aa: CASSETAVTEAFF

j_call: TRBJ1-1
d_call: -
v_call: TRBV5-1
cdr3_aa: CASSLADTEGDTEAFF

j_call: TRBJ2-7
d_call: -
v_call: TRBV5-1
cdr3_aa: CASTEYGSLGEQYF

j_call: TRBJ1-4
d_call: -
v_call: TRBV7-9
cdr3_aa: CASSYQEKLFF

j_call: TRBJ1-2
d_call: -
v_call: TRBV23-1
cdr3_aa: CASSQSRQYTNYGYTF

j_call: TRBJ1-1
d_call: TRBD1
v_call: TRBV18
cdr3_aa: CASDEGGADSTEAFF

j_call: TRBJ1-4
d_call: TRBD1
v_call: TRBV25-1
cdr3_aa: CASSDRGNEKLFF

j_call: TRBJ2-6
d_call: -
v_call: TRBV5-1
cdr3_aa: CASSLPTAGANVLTF

j_call: TRBJ2-7
d_call: TRBD1
v_call: TRBV11-2
cdr3_aa: CASSPAQPGQLYEQYF

j_call: TRBJ1-2
d_call: -
v_call: TRBV2
cdr3_aa: CASIEFRTEYGYTF

j_call: TRBJ2-5
d_call: TRBD2
v_call: TRBV6-5
cdr3_aa: CASSYAAGGQETQYF

j_call: TRBJ2-1
d_call: -
v_call: TRBV24-1
cdr3_aa: CATSDLRDSYNEQFF

j_call: TRBJ2-3
d_call: -
v_call: TRBV27
cdr3_aa: CASTDRGGGTDTQYF

j_call: TRBJ1-1
d_call: -
v_call: TRBV5-1
cdr3_aa: CASSLDSLNTEAFF

j_call: TRBJ1-6
d_call: -
v_call: TRBV12-1
cdr3_aa: CASSGASYSPLHF

j_call: TRBJ1-5
d_call: -
v_call: TRBV6-6
cdr3_aa: CASSSREDSNQPQHF

j_call: TRBJ1-4
d_call: TRBD1
v_call: TRBV6-2/TRBV6-3
cdr3_aa: CASSYAGTDEKLFF

j_call: TRBJ1-6
d_call: TRBD1
v_call: TRBV5-6
cdr3_aa: CASSPGQGRRDSPLHF

j_call: TRBJ1-5
d_call: TRBD1
v_call: TRBV5-1
cdr3_aa: CASRTGTGQGQPQHF

j_call: TRBJ2-7
d_call: TRBD2
v_call: TRBV29-1
cdr3_aa: CSVRGDTSGPYEQYF

j_call: TRBJ1-1
d_call: -
v_call: TRBV18
cdr3_aa: CASSQGWNTEAFF

j_call: TRBJ2-7
d_call: -
v_call: TRBV29-1
cdr3_aa: CSVSSSDDAYEQYF

j_call: TRBJ1-1
d_call: -
v_call: TRBV18
cdr3_aa: CASSPQEYTEAFF

j_call: TRBJ2-3
d_call: TRBD1
v_call: TRBV11-3
cdr3_aa: CASGQGRPTDTQYF

j_call: TRBJ2-4
d_call: -
v_call: TRBV20-1
cdr3_aa: CSASLSRVKNIQYF

j_call: TRBJ1-2
d_call: -
v_call: TRBV2
cdr3_aa: CASRETANYGYTF

j_call: TRBJ1-6
d_call: TRBD1
v_call: TRBV30
cdr3_aa: CAWSVPLPGQPNSPLHF

j_call: TRBJ2-1
d_call: TRBD2
v_call: TRBV5-1
cdr3_aa: CASMSAGGRNEQFF

j_call: TRBJ2-3
d_call: -
v_call: TRBV5-1
cdr3_aa: CASSLGTVADTQYF

j_call: TRBJ1-4
d_call: -
v_call: TRBV9
cdr3_aa: CASSPLVSSNEKLFF

j_call: TRBJ1-2
d_call: TRBD1
v_call: TRBV2
cdr3_aa: CASSIDRGETGYTF

j_call: TRBJ2-7
d_call: -
v_call: TRBV6-6
cdr3_aa: CASSPAEGSTYEQYF

j_call: TRBJ2-1
d_call: -
v_call: TRBV7-2
cdr3_aa: CASSLVSSYNEQFF

j_call: TRBJ1-6
d_call: -
v_call: TRBV11-2
cdr3_aa: CASSPRLAGESPLHF